The next 13 T cell receptor beta chains were all read from a single sample in a study of cytomegalovirus exposure and HLA in healthy donors. The PCR was carried out with 60 Vbeta primers and 13 Jbeta primers. Repertoires were generated with immunoSEQ multiplex PCR, while TCRdb's copy carries only in-frame clones and drops some. Among about 190,000 clones listed, approximately 80% were seen once. Material: PBMCs. The source of these receptors is a boy younger than 18 in good health and CMV-seronegative.

In DNA, the CDR3 is TGTGCCAGCAGCCGCGCAGGGGCCCCTGGCTACACCTTC. Its translation is CASSRAGAPGYTF. This chain uses TRBV7-9 with TRBJ1-2, with a weak D call TRBD1 (6 bases). Germline V CDR1 and CDR2: SEHNR, FQNEAQ (reference sequence). The CDR3 runs to 13 residues. V lost 5 bases to trimming and J lost 7 bases, with 14 bases between them.

The chain carries TRBV7-3 and TRBJ2-3; possible D gene TRBD1, 5 bases. This CDR3 contains 15 residues. With 1 base removed from V and 1 base from J, the gap between germline ends came to 9 bases. The germline CDR1 and CDR2 sequences are SGHTA and FQGTGA. In DNA, the CDR3 is TGTGCCAGCAGCTTAAGGGGCCGGGGCACAGATACGCAGTATTTT. This encodes CASSLRGRGTDTQYF.

This clone turned up a few times. J is TRBJ2-5 and V is TRBV5-6; D gene uncertain. V was trimmed by 0 bases and J by 1 base, leaving 7 bases between them. Germline-derived CDR1 and CDR2 are SGHDT and YYEEEE. CDR3 length: 14 residues. For the CDR3, the DNA is TGTGCCAGCAGCTTGGGTCAGGTCCAAGAGACCCAGTACTTC. Its protein is CASSLGQVQETQYF. The full variable domain, with the rest looked up from reference TRBV5-6 and TRBJ2-5, is DAGVTQSPTHLIKTRGQQVTLRCSPKSGHDTVSWYQQALGQGPQFIFQYYEEEERQRGNFPDRFSGHQFPNYSSELNVNALLLGDSALYLCASSLGQVQETQYFGPGTRLLVL.

The chain uses TRBV27 and TRBJ1-5; TRBD1 matches at 9 bases. This CDR3 comprises 15 residues. The ends lost 4 bases at V and 5 bases at J; junction bases unmatched: 6. Looked up from germline, CDR1 is MNHEY and CDR2 is SMNVEV (reference sequence). CDR3 DNA: TGTGCCAGCAGTTGGTCGGGACAGGGTTATCAGCCCCAGCATTTT. This codes for CASSWSGQGYQPQHF.

The genes are TRBV5-4 and TRBJ2-7, with 10 bases identical to TRBD2. Germline V CDR1 and CDR2: SGHNT, YYREEE (reference sequence). The CDR3 contains 15 residues. The trim removed 0 bases at V and 7 bases at J, leaving 7 bases unmatched. CDR3 residues: CASSLGSSGSWEQYF. Here the CDR3 DNA reads TGTGCCAGCAGCTTGGGCTCTAGCGGGAGTTGGGAGCAGTACTTC.

J is TRBJ1-2 and V is TRBV4-3; 8 bases are a match to TRBD1. Germline assignment: CDR1 LGHNA and CDR2 YSLEER. This CDR3 has 17 amino acids. The V and J ends lost 1 base and 4 bases, in that order; junction bases with no gene match: 11. CDR3 region: CASSQVKVRGRIYGYTF. The CDR3 DNA reads TGCGCCAGCAGCCAAGTAAAGGTCAGGGGGCGAATCTATGGCTACACCTTC.

The rearrangement links TRBV5-1 to TRBJ1-4, with D perhaps matching TRBD1 (6 bases). The CDR3 has 15 amino acids. Deletions cut 4 bases from V and 3 bases from J, with 13 bases between. Germline CDR1 and CDR2: SGHRS and YFSETQ. In DNA, the CDR3 is TGCGCCAGCAGCACCCTCCAGGGGTCTAATGAAAAACTGTTTTTT. Amino acid sequence: CASSTLQGSNEKLFF.

The chain joins TRBV4-1 to TRBJ1-6; 7 bases are shared with TRBD1. CDR1 and CDR2 from the germline V gene are MGHRA and YSYEKL. J lost 11 bases, V lost 3 bases, and 16 bases had no gene match. The CDR3 sequence is 17 residues long. The CDR3, as DNA: TGCGCCAGCAGCCATTTACAGGGGATTTCAGTCTCGGCACCCCTCCACTTT. Its protein product is CASSHLQGISVSAPLHF.

The rearrangement joins TRBV7-9 to TRBJ1-2; D not resolved. The CDR3 extends over 14 amino acids. V was shortened by 3 bases and J by 8 bases, with 16 bases between the two germline ends. The germline gives CDR1 SEHNR, CDR2 FQNEAQ (reference sequence). CDR3 sequence (DNA): TGTGCCAGCAGCTTCCTCCAGCGAACCCCGGGCTACACCTTC. Protein sequence: CASSFLQRTPGYTF.

The rearrangement uses TRBV7-6 and TRBJ2-5; 10 nucleotides align to TRBD1. The CDR3 sequence is 21 residues long. The V gene end was trimmed by 1 base and the J gene end by 0 bases; junction bases not matched to a gene: 17. Germline V CDR1 and CDR2: SGHVS, FNYEAQ. CDR3 sequence: CASSLGFAGTGVLGYQETQYF. CDR3 DNA: TGTGCCAGCAGCTTAGGGTTCGCTGGGACAGGGGTACTCGGGTACCAAGAGACCCAGTACTTC.

This clone was found once. This rearrangement joins TRBV19 to TRBJ1-1; D is ambiguous. The CDR3 length is 13 residues. Between the trimmed V and J ends, which lost 3 bases and 2 bases, there was a span of 7 bases. Germline V lookup: CDR1 LNHDA, CDR2 SQIVND (reference sequence). Here the CDR3 DNA reads TGTGCCAGTAGTATCAGACTTAACACTGAAGCTTTCTTT. Its translation: CASSIRLNTEAFF.

This chain links TRBV7-9 with TRBJ2-1; 7 bases align to TRBD2. Germline V CDR1 and CDR2: SEHNR, FQNEAQ (reference sequence). The CDR3 is 15 residues long. V shed 1 base and J 7 bases; nucleotides not matched to a gene: 7. CDR3 amino acids: CASSLGGGGTNEQFF. The CDR3 DNA is TGTGCCAGCAGCTTAGGTGGCGGGGGAACGAATGAGCAGTTCTTC.

The gene calls are TRBV4-1 and TRBJ2-1, with 8 bases lining up with TRBD2. The CDR3 totals 18 residues. Germline trimming cut 3 bases from V and 7 bases from J; bases unmatched to any gene: 17. CDR1 and CDR2 from the germline V gene are MGHRA and YSYEKL. The CDR3: CASSHFWAGGAQGNEQFF. The CDR3, as DNA: TGCGCCAGCAGCCACTTCTGGGCCGGGGGGGCTCAAGGAAATGAGCAGTTCTTC.